This T cell receptor beta chain was sequenced for a study of T cells in women clearing cervical HPV infection. Study information: Controls were women whose single incident HPV16 infection cleared within 12 months without precancer or cancer.

All donors had a single incident cervical HPV16 infection, not prevalent. The length of the CDR3 is 14 residues. V lost 2 bases to trimming and J lost 6 bases, with 11 bases between them. Germline V gene sequence: CDR1 SGHTA, CDR2 FQGNSA. Sequencing used immunoSEQ multiplex PCR; TCRdb keeps in-frame clones, though not all of them. This sample carries nearly 35,000 clones, with about 1.5% going to the ten biggest clones. Turning to this clone: From the germline J gene comes the end of the CDR3, since the read stops 3 residues before it.

The sequenced material came from blood buffy coat. The chain has TRBV7-2 and TRBJ1-5, with D possibly matching TRBD1 (6 bases). This TCR was sampled from a woman between 18 and 70 years old with a cervical HPV16 infection that either progressed to CIN3+ or cleared (not recorded which). The DNA read from the CDR3 is TGTGCCAGCAGCTTAATGGGGGCAAGTCAGCCC. Translated: CASSLMGASQP. The CDR3 in its entirety is CASSLMGASQPQHF.